The 16 T cell receptor beta chains presented below share a single source sample, sequenced in a study of cytomegalovirus exposure and HLA in healthy donors. The PCR had 60 Vbeta and 13 Jbeta primers. Generated by immunoSEQ multiplex PCR, the TCRdb table keeps only in-frame clones and is missing some. The table includes about 150,000 clones, 73% detected once. Material for sequencing was PBMCs. These receptor sequences come from a woman aged 18-29 years in good health and CMV-seronegative.

The V and J genes are TRBV6-6 and TRBJ1-1; 11 positions match TRBD1. After removal of 6 bases from V and 1 base from J, the junction contained 4 bases not matched to a gene. The CDR3 sequence is 15 residues long. Germline lookup yields CDR1 MNHNY and CDR2 SVGAGI (reference sequence). In DNA form, the CDR3 reads TGTGCCAGCAGCCGGGACAGGGGGAAGAACACTGAAGCTTTCTTT. It translates to CASSRDRGKNTEAFF.

The chain is built from TRBV9 and TRBJ2-5; TRBD1 is a possible D gene (6 bases). Germline V gives CDR1 SGDLS, CDR2 YYNGEE. CDR3 size: 15 residues. Trimming stripped 0 bases from V and 1 base from J, with 10 bases between. The CDR3 region is CASSVEGVAQETQYF. As DNA, the CDR3 is TGTGCCAGCAGCGTAGAGGGGGTGGCCCAAGAGACCCAGTACTTC.

The rearrangement uses TRBV11-2 and TRBJ1-2, with D possibly TRBD1 on 6 matching bases. CDR1 SGHAT and CDR2 FQNNGV come from the germline V gene. The CDR3 covers 14 residues. With 5 bases removed from V and 5 bases from J, the gap between germline ends came to 15 bases. The CDR3 nucleotides read TGTGCCAGCAGCCCAGTGACAGGATCTTATGGCTACACCTTC. This encodes CASSPVTGSYGYTF.

This sequence joins TRBV28 and TRBJ2-7, with D perhaps TRBD2 (6 bases). This CDR3 is built from 14 residues. Trimming removed 3 bases from V and 5 bases from J, with 14 bases in between. In germline, CDR1 is MDHEN, CDR2 SYDVKM. The CDR3 region is CASSLGRGGDEQYV. The CDR3 nucleotides read TGTGCCAGCAGTTTGGGCCGGGGCGGGGACGAGCAGTACGTC.

The V call is TRBV5-8, the J call TRBJ2-3, with 11 bases aligning to TRBD1. The ends lost 4 bases at V and 6 bases at J; junction bases unmatched: 4. CDR3 size: 14 residues. Germline CDR1 reads SGHTS; CDR2 reads YDEGEE. CDR3 in amino acids: CASSPGQGGDTQYF. For the CDR3, the DNA is TGTGCCAGCAGCCCGGGACAGGGGGGGGATACGCAGTATTTT.

This chain links TRBV4-1 with TRBJ1-4, with D possibly being TRBD1 (6 bases). CDR3 size: 16 residues. CDR1 is MGHRA, CDR2 YSYEKL, per germline. Trimming pared 1 base from V and 0 bases from J, leaving 9 bases between. CDR3 residues: CASSQGTVATNEKLFF. CDR3 sequence (DNA): TGCGCCAGCAGCCAAGGGACAGTTGCAACTAATGAAAAACTGTTTTTT.

This clone is a singleton in its sample. The chain recombines TRBV19 with TRBJ2-7, with 7 bases fitting TRBD1. The ends lost 5 bases at V and 0 bases at J; junction bases unmatched: 7. The CDR3 has 15 amino acids. CDR1 is LNHDA and CDR2 is SQIVND in the germline V gene (reference sequence). The CDR3 DNA is TGTGCCAGTAGTTCCCCGGGACAGCACTCCTACGAGCAGTACTTC. This gives the protein CASSSPGQHSYEQYF. Using reference TRBV19 and TRBJ2-7 for the parts outside the CDR3, the full variable domain is DGGITQSPKYLFRKEGQNVTLSCEQNLNHDAMYWYRQDPGQGLRLIYYSQIVNDFQKGDIAEGYSVSREKKESFPLTVTSAQKNPTAFYLCASSSPGQHSYEQYFGPGTRLTVT.

This chain links TRBV6-5 with TRBJ1-6, with 8 bases aligning to TRBD1. CDR3 size: 16 residues. The V gene's germline CDR1 is MNHEY and CDR2 SVGAGI. The trim removed 2 bases at V and 5 bases at J, leaving 5 bases unmatched. The CDR3 coding sequence is TGTGCCAGCAGTTACGGACAGGGACATAATAATTCACCCCTCCACTTT. Protein sequence: CASSYGQGHNNSPLHF.

The V and J genes are TRBV5-4 and TRBJ2-1; 7 positions match TRBD2. The CDR3 has 15 amino acids. Germline values: CDR1 SGHNT, CDR2 YYREEE (reference sequence). V dropped 4 bases and J dropped 8; count of bases not matched to a gene: 12. The CDR3 loop reads CASSPSLMGGDEQFF. The DNA of the CDR3 is TGTGCCAGCAGCCCCTCTCTTATGGGGGGGGATGAGCAGTTCTTC.

J is TRBJ2-1 and V is TRBV7-6; D not resolved. Per the germline V gene, CDR1 is SGHVS and CDR2 is FNYEAQ. Deletions cut 5 bases from V and 7 bases from J, with 9 bases between. The CDR3 runs 12 residues. CDR3 sequence reads: CASSPNYNEQFF. DNA for the CDR3: TGTGCCAGCAGCCCAAACTATAATGAGCAGTTCTTC.

The table lists this clone with a few counts. This chain links TRBV28 with TRBJ2-5, with 7 bases lining up with TRBD1. This CDR3 region has 14 residues. Germline CDR1 MDHEN, CDR2 SYDVKM. Losses at the gene ends were 4 bases for V and 5 bases for J; bases not matched to a gene: 7. In nucleotides, the CDR3 is TGTGCCAGCAGTTCGGACAGGCTAGAGGAGACCCAGTACTTC. This translates into CASSSDRLEETQYF.

This clone was counted between two and nine times. The chain joins TRBV6-7 to TRBJ2-7, with 8 bases matching TRBD1. TRBV6-7 is an ORF, with its function uncertain. The trim removed 2 bases at V and 8 bases at J, leaving 14 bases unmatched. The CDR3 length is 16 residues. CDR3 nucleotide sequence: TGTGCCAGCAGTTACCGCAGGGGCAGGGGGCGGCAGCAGCAGTACGTC. Translated, it gives CASSYRRGRGRQQQYV.

The chain carries TRBV6-6 and TRBJ1-2, with D unclear. The germline CDR1 and CDR2 sequences are MNHNY and SVGAGI (reference sequence). Trimming took 7 bases from V and 3 from J, leaving 9 bases between them. This CDR3 comprises 12 residues. Here the CDR3 DNA reads TGTGCCAGCACGGGAATGGACTATGGCTACACCTTC. This gives the protein CASTGMDYGYTF.

The CDR3, as DNA: TGTGCCAGCAGCGTAGGAACCGGACAGGGTTATTCACCCCTCCACTTT. This translates into CASSVGTGQGYSPLHF. The gene calls are TRBV9 and TRBJ1-6, with TRBD1 identical over 8 bases. The CDR3 consists of 16 residues. Germline V lookup: CDR1 SGDLS, CDR2 YYNGEE. V lost 0 bases to trimming and J lost 8 bases; unmatched junction nucleotides: 7.

The V gene is TRBV27, the J gene TRBJ2-1; 9 positions agree with TRBD1. CDR1 and CDR2 (germline): MNHEY, SMNVEV (reference sequence). CDR3 size: 18 residues. After removal of 6 bases from V and 4 bases from J, the junction contained 16 bases not matched to a gene. The CDR3 nucleotides are TGTGCCAGCAGCCCTCGGGACAGGGAGGCAAAGCGGTACAATGAGCAGTTCTTC. Its translation: CASSPRDREAKRYNEQFF.

This chain connects TRBV6-5 to TRBJ1-6; D may be TRBD1 (6 bases). The CDR3 extends over 15 amino acids. V was trimmed by 6 bases and J by 12 bases, leaving 21 bases between them. The germline V gene encodes CDR1 MNHEY and CDR2 SVGAGI. The DNA of the CDR3 is TGTGCCAGCAGCCAGGGGCAGGGTTATCGGTTACCCCTCCACTTT. Amino acid sequence: CASSQGQGYRLPLHF.